These 18 T cell receptor beta chains share one sample of origin, sequenced in a study of PD-1 and CTLA-4 blockade in melanoma. The method was immunoSEQ multiplex PCR; TCRdb's version includes in-frame clones alone and lacks a portion of them. Of thousands of clones listed, 80% are singletons. The sample here was CD8+ T cells from peripheral blood, taken before anti-PD-1 treatment. These receptors originate from a human donor with melanoma.

The V gene is TRBV5-1, the J gene TRBJ2-3; 7 nucleotides line up with TRBD1. With V trimmed by 1 base and J by 1 base, 12 bases remained unmatched. The CDR3 is 18 residues long. Germline V gives CDR1 SGHRS, CDR2 YFSETQ. DNA for the CDR3: TGCGCCAGCAGCTTGAGACAGGGTACCCTCATCCGCACAGATACGCAGTATTTT. Its protein product is CASSLRQGTLIRTDTQYF.

The V and J genes are TRBV12-3 or TRBV12-4 and TRBJ2-2, with D perhaps matching TRBD2 (5 bases). There are 12 residues in the CDR3. V was pared by 3 bases and J by 6 bases, with 5 bases between. The CDR3 DNA reads as TGTGCCAGCAGTTTGGGAGCCGGGGAGCTGTTTTTT. The encoded protein is CASSLGAGELFF.

The chain recombines TRBV11-3 with TRBJ2-7; 11 bases line up with TRBD2. This CDR3 is built from 15 residues. The germline gives CDR1 SGHNT, CDR2 YENEEA. The J segment lost 3 bases and the V segment lost 5 bases, leaving 6 bases of the junction unmatched. The CDR3 loop is CASSRTSGRIYEQYF. The CDR3 region has the DNA TGTGCCAGCAGCCGGACTAGCGGGCGCATCTACGAGCAGTACTTC.

Judged by abundance, this clone is medium-sized. The V and J genes are TRBV4-3 and TRBJ1-2, with D maybe TRBD1 (5 bases). CDR1 is LGHNA and CDR2 is YSLEER in the germline V gene. The CDR3 has 14 amino acids. The V end lost 2 bases, the J end lost 10 bases, and 17 bases lay between the germline ends. In DNA form, the CDR3 reads TGCGCCAGCAGCCAAAACTACGACAGTTCCGACTACACCTTC. This translates into CASSQNYDSSDYTF.

This chain joins TRBV6-2 or TRBV6-3 and TRBJ1-2, with D possibly matching TRBD1 (6 bases). Per germline, CDR1 MNHEY and CDR2 SVGEGT. Trimming took 4 bases from V and 4 from J, leaving 13 bases between them. This CDR3 is built from 14 residues. The CDR3 nucleotides read TGTGCCAGCAGTTCCCCCGACAGGCCCTATGGCTACACCTTC. Translated, it gives CASSSPDRPYGYTF.

The V gene is TRBV7-9, the J gene TRBJ2-5, with 9 bases that match TRBD1. The CDR3 sequence is 14 residues long. Trimming at V came to 7 bases and at J to 0 bases, leaving 3 bases not matched to a gene. Per the germline V gene, CDR1 is SEHNR and CDR2 is FQNEAQ (reference sequence). DNA for the CDR3: TGTGCCAGCACCGGGGACAGGGACCAAGAGACCCAGTACTTC. Amino acids: CASTGDRDQETQYF.

This chain uses TRBV30 with TRBJ2-7, with TRBD1 identical over 10 bases. Germline trimming cut 0 bases from V and 4 bases from J; bases unmatched to any gene: 3. Germline V lookup: CDR1 GTSNPN, CDR2 SVGIG (reference sequence). CDR3 size: 14 residues. In nucleotides, the CDR3 is TGTGCCTGGAGTGTCGGGACAGGGGATTACGAGCAGTACTTC. Its translation is CAWSVGTGDYEQYF.

The chain employs TRBV4-3 and TRBJ1-2; D is unclear. V shed 1 base and J shed 8 bases, with 20 bases lying between them. The germline V gene encodes CDR1 LGHNA and CDR2 YSLEER. This CDR3 contains 16 residues. CDR3: CASSQALENPPWGYTF. The CDR3, as DNA: TGCGCCAGCAGCCAAGCTTTGGAGAACCCCCCGTGGGGCTACACCTTC.

J is TRBJ2-2 and V is TRBV27; 10 nucleotides line up with TRBD1. From germline, CDR1 is MNHEY and CDR2 SMNVEV (reference sequence). The CDR3 totals 15 residues. The trim removed 6 bases at V and 2 bases at J, leaving 3 bases unmatched. The CDR3 nucleotides are TGTGCCAGCAGCTGGGACAGGGGCAACACCGGGGAGCTGTTTTTT. Protein: CASSWDRGNTGELFF.

The chain employs TRBV4-3 and TRBJ2-3; D gene unclear. There are 13 residues in the CDR3. V dropped 0 bases and J dropped 6 bases, with 7 bases sitting between them. CDR1 and CDR2 from the germline V gene are LGHNA and YSLEER. DNA of the CDR3: TGCGCCAGCAGCCAAGATTTCAGGGATACGCAGTATTTT. This codes for CASSQDFRDTQYF.

This clone was seen only once. V gene TRBV3-1 (or the pseudogene TRBV3-2) combines with J gene TRBJ2-5; D unresolved. Germline CDR1 is LGHDT and CDR2 is YNNKEL (reference sequence). Trimming took 7 bases from V and 3 from J, leaving 6 bases between them. The CDR3 is 11 amino acids. For the CDR3, the DNA is TGTGCCAGCACTAAAGAAGAGACCCAGTACTTC. This encodes CASTKEETQYF.

The rearrangement uses TRBV10-1 and TRBJ1-2; 9 nucleotides line up with TRBD1. Germline V gene data show CDR1 as WNHNN and CDR2 as SYGVQD (reference sequence). Trimming at V came to 5 bases and at J to 6 bases, leaving 10 bases not matched to a gene. The CDR3 consists of 15 residues. CDR3 protein: CASSPRLGDRDGYTF. The CDR3 bases are TGCGCCAGCAGTCCCAGACTCGGGGACAGGGATGGCTACACCTTC.

J is TRBJ2-7 and V is TRBV13, with D unclear. Germline V lookup: CDR1 PRHDT, CDR2 FYEKMQ (reference sequence). The CDR3 has 11 amino acids. V gave up 1 base and J gave up 5 bases, with 3 bases separating them. CDR3 bases: TGTGCCAGCAGCTTAGACCACGAGCAGTACTTC. Encoded protein: CASSLDHEQYF.

The rearrangement links TRBV3-1 (or the pseudogene TRBV3-2) to TRBJ2-7, with D tentatively TRBD2 (7 bases). The CDR3 has 16 residues. Per the germline V gene, CDR1 is LGHDT and CDR2 is YNNKEL (reference sequence). The V end lost 0 bases, the J end lost 7 bases, and 19 bases lay between the germline ends. CDR3 in DNA: TGTGCCAGCAGCCAAGATTGGGGGGGGGCCCCCTTGGAGCAGTACTTC. Its translation: CASSQDWGGAPLEQYF.

The chain has TRBV6-5 and TRBJ2-1, with 9 bases matching TRBD1. The CDR3 totals 15 residues. CDR1 and CDR2 (germline): MNHEY, SVGAGI. The V and J ends lost 5 bases and 2 bases, in that order; junction bases with no gene match: 4. The chain's CDR3 is CASSTGTGTYNEQFF. DNA for the CDR3: TGTGCCAGCAGTACCGGGACAGGGACCTACAATGAGCAGTTCTTC.

The genes are TRBV13 and TRBJ1-5, with D hard to call. This CDR3 is built from 12 residues. Looked up from germline, CDR1 is PRHDT and CDR2 is FYEKMQ (reference sequence). The germline V and J ends were trimmed by 0 bases and 8 bases, with 5 bases remaining between them. The CDR3 region is CASSLGGEPQHF. The DNA of the CDR3 is TGTGCCAGCAGCTTAGGGGGTGAGCCCCAGCATTTT.

This chain uses TRBV5-1 with TRBJ2-1; D possibly uses TRBD1 or TRBD2 (5 bases each). Between the trimmed V and J ends, which lost 9 bases and 1 base, there was a span of 11 bases. The CDR3 runs 13 residues. Germline CDR1 and CDR2: SGHRS and YFSETQ. CDR3 nucleotide sequence: TGCGCCACCACTGGGGGTTCCTACAATGAGCAGTTCTTC. Translating it yields CATTGGSYNEQFF.

The V and J genes are TRBV30 and TRBJ1-1; D is unclear. Trimming removed 0 bases from V and 2 bases from J, with 10 bases in between. Germline V lookup: CDR1 GTSNPN, CDR2 SVGIG (reference sequence). This CDR3 has 14 residues. DNA of the CDR3: TGTGCCTGGAGTGTACTTTGGGGAAACACTGAAGCTTTCTTT. It encodes CAWSVLWGNTEAFF.